The TCR beta chain under discussion was sequenced for a study of tumor-infiltrating lymphocytes in primary liver carcinoma. The input was about 500 ng total RNA; TCR beta cDNA was made from it with a constant-region primer. ARM-PCR, slightly modified, supplied the TCR beta libraries through three nested multiplex PCR rounds. Forward primers for TRBV1-TRBV30 and a C-beta reverse primer served the first two PCR rounds, at approximately 10 cycles each. Using its own MiXCR run on the multiplex PCR reads, TCRdb lists one record per CDR3 protein. The data contain tens of thousands of distinct CDR3 sequences, about 64% of them singletons. Each 20-30 mg portion of unsorted bulk tissue served as the source for co-extraction of RNA and DNA. This CDR3 has 16 residues. The V end lost 5 bases, the J end lost 3 bases, and 20 bases lay between the germline ends. The germline V gene has CDR1 MDHEN and CDR2 SYDVKM.

This clonotype came up many times. The sequencing sample was made of liver tumor tissue from sampling region 4. Subset indicated: tumor region T4, right-lateral pole. This sequence originates from a woman aged 60-75 years with primary liver carcinoma and hepatitis B virus infection. The chain combines TRBV28 with TRBJ2-7; maybe TRBD2 (6 bases). The CDR3 protein is CASSRPPGGIHYEQYF. CDR3 nucleotides: TGTGCCAGCAGTCGGCCTCCCGGAGGGATCCACTACGAGCAGTACTTC.